Following are 11 T cell receptor beta chains from one sample sequenced in a study of blood T cell repertoires in COVID-19. Measured with immunoSEQ multiplex PCR; TCRdb has only the in-frame clones, and not every one. There are 200,000 to 250,000 clones in the sample; 83% occur only once, and approximately 4% lies in the top ten. Sequencing used PBMCs or T cells enriched from blood (not recorded which). The source is a woman aged 40 to 49 who had been exposed to COVID-19.

There are many counts of this clone. The chain recombines TRBV4-1 with TRBJ2-3, with TRBD1 as a possible D gene (5 bases). CDR3 size: 16 residues. CDR1 MGHRA and CDR2 YSYEKL come from the germline V gene. The V gene lost 1 base and the J gene lost 0 bases, with 11 bases spanning the gap. The DNA for the CDR3 is TGCGCCAGCAGCCAAGGGTGGGGCCTTAGCACAGATACGCAGTATTTT. It codes for CASSQGWGLSTDTQYF.

This rearrangement joins TRBV4-1 to TRBJ1-3; TRBD1 is a possible D gene (6 bases). This CDR3 region has 17 residues. Deletions cut 0 bases from V and 0 bases from J, with 12 bases between. Germline CDR1 and CDR2: MGHRA and YSYEKL. The CDR3 loop reads CASSQDPSGHSGNTIYF. The DNA of the CDR3 is TGCGCCAGCAGCCAAGACCCCTCGGGACACTCTGGAAACACCATATATTTT.

This clone has a handful of counts. The V gene is TRBV6-2 or TRBV6-3, the J gene TRBJ2-3, with TRBD2 matching over 7 bases. The CDR3 sequence is 17 residues long. With V trimmed by 6 bases and J by 4 bases, 16 bases remained unmatched. Germline loops: CDR1 MNHEY, CDR2 SVGEGT. The CDR3 coding sequence is TGTGCCAGCAGCGAACGGCGGATCGCGGGGGACCCAGATACGCAGTATTTT. Its translation is CASSERRIAGDPDTQYF.

V usage is TRBV7-2 and J usage is TRBJ2-6, with a tentative D call TRBD1 (5 bases). CDR3 size: 18 residues. V shed 5 bases and J shed 0 bases, with 17 bases lying between them. Per germline, CDR1 SGHTA and CDR2 FQGNSA. As DNA, the CDR3 is TGTGCCAGCAGCCCAACCTTCAGGGTTCTCTCTGGGGCCAACGTCCTGACTTTC. It translates to CASSPTFRVLSGANVLTF.

J is TRBJ2-3 and V is TRBV5-1, with TRBD2 as a possible D gene (6 bases). Germline V gives CDR1 SGHRS, CDR2 YFSETQ. The V end lost 3 bases, the J end lost 0 bases, and 11 bases lay between the germline ends. This CDR3 region has 15 residues. CDR3 coding DNA: TGCGCCAGCAGCTCAGTACGGGGGAGCACAGATACGCAGTATTTT. This translates into CASSSVRGSTDTQYF. Combining the CDR3 with reference TRBV5-1 and TRBJ2-3 gives the whole variable domain KAGVTQTPRYLIKTRGQQVTLSCSPISGHRSVSWYQQTPGQGLQFLFEYFSETQRNKGNFPGRFSGRQFSNSRSEMNVSTLELGDSALYLCASSSVRGSTDTQYFGPGTRLTVL.

This sequence joins TRBV6-4 and TRBJ2-3, with D tentatively TRBD2 (5 bases). The length of the CDR3 is 13 residues. V was cut by 3 bases and J by 5 bases, with 9 bases left in between. CDR1 and CDR2 from the germline V gene are MRHNA and SNTAGT. The CDR3 here is CASSELAGDTQYF. CDR3 DNA: TGTGCCAGCAGTGAGCTTGCGGGAGATACGCAGTATTTT.

The CDR3 reads CASRLPNQPQHF. The DNA of the CDR3 is TGTGCCAGCCGGTTGCCCAATCAGCCCCAGCATTTT. V usage is TRBV12-3 or TRBV12-4 and J usage is TRBJ1-5; D gene ambiguous. The CDR3 length is 12 residues. V was clipped by 8 bases and J by 3 bases, with 8 bases between them.

The chain combines TRBV14 with TRBJ2-1, with 12 bases identical to TRBD2. The V gene end was trimmed by 7 bases and the J gene end by 3 bases; junction bases not matched to a gene: 4. Germline V CDR1 and CDR2: SGHDN, FVKESK. The CDR3 contains 15 residues. CDR3 residues: CASTRTSGVYNEQFF. CDR3 sequence (DNA): TGTGCCAGCACCCGGACTAGCGGGGTCTACAATGAGCAGTTCTTC. Drawing the rest from reference TRBV14 and TRBJ2-1, the complete variable domain is EAGVTQFPSHSVIEKGQTVTLRCDPISGHDNLYWYRRVMGKEIKFLLHFVKESKQDESGMPNNRFLAERTGGTYSTLKVQPAELEDSGVYFCASTRTSGVYNEQFFGPGTRLTVL.

This chain connects TRBV11-3 to TRBJ1-1; 9 bases line up with TRBD1. The J segment lost 1 base and the V segment lost 3 bases, leaving 3 bases of the junction unmatched. The germline V gene encodes CDR1 SGHNT and CDR2 YENEEA. The length of the CDR3 is 15 residues. CDR3 nucleotide sequence: TGTGCCAGCAGCTTGACGGGACAGGGGAACACTGAAGCTTTCTTT. Amino acid sequence: CASSLTGQGNTEAFF.

Here the CDR3 DNA reads TGTGCCACCAGCAGATCCGGGACAGGGGGCTTAGATACGCAGTATTTT. Its protein is CATSRSGTGGLDTQYF. V and J are TRBV15 and TRBJ2-3; 12 bases are shared with TRBD1. The V gene end was trimmed by 2 bases and the J gene end by 5 bases; junction bases not matched to a gene: 5. The CDR3 length is 16 residues. Germline-derived CDR1 and CDR2 are LNHNV and YYDKDF (reference sequence).

This clone came up once. The chain joins TRBV19 to TRBJ2-1, with D perhaps matching TRBD2 (7 bases). With 3 bases removed from V and 4 bases from J, the gap between germline ends came to 13 bases. The CDR3 length is 15 residues. CDR1 and CDR2 (germline): LNHDA, SQIVND (reference sequence). The CDR3 DNA reads TGTGCCAGTAGTATTGGGGGGGCAACGTACAATGAGCAGTTCTTC. Translation: CASSIGGATYNEQFF.